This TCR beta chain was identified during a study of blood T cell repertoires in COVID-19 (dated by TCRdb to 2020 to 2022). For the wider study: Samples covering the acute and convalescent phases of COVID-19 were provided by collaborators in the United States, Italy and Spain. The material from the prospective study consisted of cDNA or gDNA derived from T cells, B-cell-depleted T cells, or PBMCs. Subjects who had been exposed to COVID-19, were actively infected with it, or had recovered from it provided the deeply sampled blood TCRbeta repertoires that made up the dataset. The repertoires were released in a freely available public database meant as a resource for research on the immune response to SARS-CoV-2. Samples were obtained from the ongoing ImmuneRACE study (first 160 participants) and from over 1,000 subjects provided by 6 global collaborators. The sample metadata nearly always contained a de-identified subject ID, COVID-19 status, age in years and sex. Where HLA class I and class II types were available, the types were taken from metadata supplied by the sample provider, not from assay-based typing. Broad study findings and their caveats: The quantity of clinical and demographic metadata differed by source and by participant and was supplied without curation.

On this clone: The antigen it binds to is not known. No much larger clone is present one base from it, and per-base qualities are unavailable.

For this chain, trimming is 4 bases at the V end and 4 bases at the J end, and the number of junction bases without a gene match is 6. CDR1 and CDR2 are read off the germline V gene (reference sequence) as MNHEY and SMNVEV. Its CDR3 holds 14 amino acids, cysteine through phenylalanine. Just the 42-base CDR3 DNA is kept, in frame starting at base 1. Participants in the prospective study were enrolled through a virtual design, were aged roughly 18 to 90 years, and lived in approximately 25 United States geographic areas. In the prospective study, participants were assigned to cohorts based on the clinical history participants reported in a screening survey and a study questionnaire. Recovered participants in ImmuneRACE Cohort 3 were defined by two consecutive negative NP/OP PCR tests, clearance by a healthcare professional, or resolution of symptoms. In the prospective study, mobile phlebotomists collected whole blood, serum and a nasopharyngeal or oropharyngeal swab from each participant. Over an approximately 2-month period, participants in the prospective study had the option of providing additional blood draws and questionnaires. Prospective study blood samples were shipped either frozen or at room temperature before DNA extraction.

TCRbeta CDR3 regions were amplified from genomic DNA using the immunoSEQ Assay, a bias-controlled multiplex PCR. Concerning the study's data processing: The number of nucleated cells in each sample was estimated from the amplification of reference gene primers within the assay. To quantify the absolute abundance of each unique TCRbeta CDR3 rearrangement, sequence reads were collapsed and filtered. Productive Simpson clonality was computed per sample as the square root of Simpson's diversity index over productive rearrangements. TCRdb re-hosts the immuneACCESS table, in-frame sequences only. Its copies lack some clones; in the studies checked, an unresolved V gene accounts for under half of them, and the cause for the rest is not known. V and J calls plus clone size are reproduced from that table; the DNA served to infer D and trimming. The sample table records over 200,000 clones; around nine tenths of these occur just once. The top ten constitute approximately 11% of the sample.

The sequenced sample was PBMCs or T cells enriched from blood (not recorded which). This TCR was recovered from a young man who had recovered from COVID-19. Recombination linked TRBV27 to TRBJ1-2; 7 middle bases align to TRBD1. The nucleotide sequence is TGTGCCAGCAGTTGGGACAGAGGGTCCTATGGCTACACCTTC. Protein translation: CASSWDRGSYGYTF.